Listed below are T cell receptor beta chains from one sample, sequenced in a study of blood T cell repertoires in COVID-19. Libraries were prepared by immunoSEQ multiplex PCR; TCRdb keeps only in-frame clonotypes and omits some of them. This sample carries about 240,000 clones, about 79% of them seen once, and the ten largest clones take around 9.9%. Sequenced sample: peripheral blood. All receptors come from a woman aged 80 or over with acute or convalescent COVID-19. Both conserved end residues are part of each CDR3. A D gene is named only where the DNA matches it firmly. A row's size may be missing; if present it is once, few, many or a size class.

.,TRBV6-2/TRBV6-3,.,TRBJ1-2,TGTGCCAGCAGTTGGGGGGATTTAGTATATGGCTACACCTTC,CASSWGDLVYGYTF
.,TRBV6-1,.,TRBJ1-2,TGTGCCAGCAGTGAAGGAACCCTTGGACAGAACTATGGCTACACCTTC,CASSEGTLGQNYGYTF
.,TRBV2,.,TRBJ2-7,TGTGCCAGCAGTGGGGCTAGCGCCTACTACGAGCAGTACTTC,CASSGASAYYEQYF
.,TRBV5-6,.,TRBJ2-1,TGTGCCAGCACCACTCTGAGTTCCTACAATGAGCAGTTCTTC,CASTTLSSYNEQFF
few,TRBV6-2/TRBV6-3,TRBD2,TRBJ2-7,TGTGCCAGCAGTCCCTTTAGCGGGGCCGCCTACGAGCAGTACTTC,CASSPFSGAAYEQYF
.,TRBV6-6,TRBD2,TRBJ2-3,TGTGCCAGCAGTCACCTAGCGGGGGGGCCGGGCACAGATACGCAGTATTTT,CASSHLAGGPGTDTQYF
few,TRBV18,.,TRBJ1-2,TGTGCCAGCTCCCAAAAGCAAGGGGAGGTCTATGGCTACACCTTC,CASSQKQGEVYGYTF
.,TRBV2,TRBD1,TRBJ2-2,TGTGCCAGCAGTCTTGGGACAGGGGGCAACACCGGGGAGCTGTTTTTT,CASSLGTGGNTGELFF
.,TRBV5-1,.,TRBJ1-6,TGCGCCAGCAGCTTGGATCCGGGAGAAACTTCACCCCTCCACTTT,CASSLDPGETSPLHF
.,TRBV7-2,.,TRBJ2-7,TGTGCCAGCAGCTCCACCGGGACACAACCCTACGAGCAGTACTTC,CASSSTGTQPYEQYF
once,TRBV3-1/TRBV3-2,.,TRBJ2-6,TGTGCCAGCAGCCAAGAGCGAGGGTCTGGGGCCAACGTCCTGACTTTC,CASSQERGSGANVLTF
.,TRBV5-1,.,TRBJ1-2,TGCGCCAGCAGCACTGGACAGAGTCCATGGGACTTC,CASSTGQSPWDF
.,TRBV5-4,TRBD1,TRBJ1-2,TGTGCCAGCAGCTTGGGGACAGGGGCCCTTAACTATGGCTACACCTTC,CASSLGTGALNYGYTF
.,TRBV9,TRBD2,TRBJ2-5,TGTGCCAGCAGCGAGGGGGGCCGAGCGGGGGACCAAGAGACCCAGTACTTC,CASSEGGRAGDQETQYF
.,TRBV10-3,.,TRBJ2-5,TGTGCCATCAGTGAGTTGCGGGCCCAGAGGGAGACCCAGTACTTC,CAISELRAQRETQYF
.,TRBV27,.,TRBJ1-3,TGTGCCAGCAGTTTAAAGCCCGGAAACACCATATATTTT,CASSLKPGNTIYF
.,TRBV5-6,TRBD2,TRBJ2-3,TGTGCCAGCCTGCGGGGGGTATTCGGCACAGATACGCAGTATTTT,CASLRGVFGTDTQYF
.,TRBV6-5,TRBD1,TRBJ1-3,TGTGCCAGCAAAGGACAGGGGGGTGGAAACACCATATATTTT,CASKGQGGGNTIYF
.,TRBV6-5,.,TRBJ1-1,TGTGCCAGCACCCCGGCCGGGGAGGGCTTTAGAGCTTTCTTT,CASTPAGEGFRAFF
.,TRBV14,.,TRBJ2-7,TGTGCCAGCAGCCAAGGAGGTATAGGCGGTTACGAGCAGTACTTC,CASSQGGIGGYEQYF
.,TRBV6-2/TRBV6-3,.,TRBJ2-1,TGTGCCAGCAGACCTACTACGGGAATTCCCAATGAGCAGTTCTTC,CASRPTTGIPNEQFF
.,TRBV7-9,.,TRBJ1-4,TGTGCCAGCAGCATCCGGATCGACTGGGGAGATGAAAAACTGTTTTTT,CASSIRIDWGDEKLFF
once,TRBV6-2/TRBV6-3,.,TRBJ2-1,TGTGCCAGCAGTTACACCCGGACTATGAAGGAGTTCTTC,CASSYTRTMKEFF
.,TRBV5-1,.,TRBJ1-6,TGCGCCAGCAAAGAAGGGGATGGTTCACCCCTCCACTTT,CASKEGDGSPLHF
.,TRBV7-2,.,TRBJ1-2,TGTGCCAGCAGCCCTGGGGGGGGAGTTGAGGGCTACACCTTC,CASSPGGGVEGYTF
.,TRBV5-1,.,TRBJ1-2,TGCGCCAGCAGCCCGGGTCGTGGGGCTATCGCTAACTATGGCTACACCTTC,CASSPGRGAIANYGYTF
.,TRBV12-3/TRBV12-4,.,TRBJ1-2,TGTGCCAGCAGTTTTGGCAGCTATGGCTACACCTTC,CASSFGSYGYTF
.,TRBV4-2,.,TRBJ2-5,TGTGCCAGCAGCCCGCGGGACAGTGGAGAGACCCAGTACTTC,CASSPRDSGETQYF
.,TRBV5-6,TRBD1,TRBJ2-2,TGTGCCAGCAGCTCCTCCGGGACAGGCTCCGGGGAGCTGTTTTTT,CASSSSGTGSGELFF
.,TRBV23-1,TRBD1,TRBJ1-5,TGCGCCAGCAGTCATTCGACACCGCAGGGGACAGGCAATCAGCCCCAGCATTTT,CASSHSTPQGTGNQPQHF
.,TRBV6-5,.,TRBJ2-3,TGTGCCAGCAGCCGCCAGGGACTTCGCACAGATACGCAGTATTTT,CASSRQGLRTDTQYF
.,TRBV18,TRBD1,TRBJ1-1,TGTGCCAGCTCAAGGACAGGGACCACTGAAGCTTTCTTT,CASSRTGTTEAFF
.,TRBV27,.,TRBJ2-7,TGTGCCAGCAGTTGGGCAGGGATGAACGAGCAGTACTTC,CASSWAGMNEQYF
.,TRBV6-6,TRBD1,TRBJ1-5,TGTGCCAGCAGTTATGAACGGGACAGAGGTTATCAGCCCCAGCATTTT,CASSYERDRGYQPQHF
.,TRBV28,TRBD1,TRBJ1-4,TGTGCCAGCAGTTTATGGAAGGGGGCGGGCCTTGGAGAAAAACTGTTTTTT,CASSLWKGAGLGEKLFF
.,TRBV5-4,TRBD2,TRBJ2-3,TGTGCCAGCAGCTTGCCTTTGGCGGGGGGGCGGGCCTATACGCAGTATTTT,CASSLPLAGGRAYTQYF
once,TRBV5-6,TRBD1,TRBJ1-1,TGTGCCAGCAGCTTGAACGGACAGGGGGGTCGAGAAGCTTTCTTT,CASSLNGQGGREAFF
.,TRBV11-1,.,TRBJ1-1,TGTGCCAGCAGCTTAGGGAGACAGTCTGAAGCTTTCTTT,CASSLGRQSEAFF
.,TRBV6-5,TRBD2,TRBJ2-5,TGTGCCACCTACGGACTAGCGGGGACCCAGTACTTC,CATYGLAGTQYF
.,TRBV3-1/TRBV3-2,TRBD1,TRBJ2-1,TGTGCCAGCAGCCCCCGGGACAGGGTTGGTGAGCAGTTCTTC,CASSPRDRVGEQFF
.,TRBV6-5,.,TRBJ2-2,TGTGCCAGCAGTTACCGGGACACTAACACCGGGGAGCTGTTTTTT,CASSYRDTNTGELFF
.,TRBV6-2/TRBV6-3,.,TRBJ1-3,TGTGCCAGCAGTTACAAGGGGAACGTCGGAAACACCATATATTTT,CASSYKGNVGNTIYF
few,TRBV28,TRBD1,TRBJ2-3,TGTGCCAGCAGTGTGACAGGGAAGAGCACAGATACGCAGTATTTT,CASSVTGKSTDTQYF
.,TRBV11-3,.,TRBJ2-2,TGTGCCAGCAGCTTAGATGGCAGGGCGACCGGGGAGCTGTTTTTT,CASSLDGRATGELFF
.,TRBV9,TRBD1,TRBJ1-2,TGTGCCAGCAGCGTAGACCCGGGACAGGGGGCAGATGGCTACACCTTC,CASSVDPGQGADGYTF
once,TRBV18,TRBD2,TRBJ2-1,TGTGCCAGCTCACCAGCCTCCGGACTAGCGGGGGCCTCCTACAATGAGCAGTTCTTC,CASSPASGLAGASYNEQFF